One sample yielded the 10 T cell receptor beta chains listed below, sequenced in a study of T cell responses to AZD1222 COVID-19 vaccine. Libraries were prepared by immunoSEQ multiplex PCR; TCRdb keeps only in-frame clonotypes and omits some of them. The sample contains roughly 150,000 clones, about 90% of which appear only once. Sequencing used peripheral blood, obtained on day 0 of AZD1222 vaccination. The receptors derive from an adult in good health.

A remark on this clone: The same CDR3 is also encoded by other DNA sequences in this sample. J is TRBJ1-5 and V is TRBV19; 7 bases line up with TRBD1. Germline-derived CDR1 and CDR2 are LNHDA and SQIVND (reference sequence). The V and J ends lost 1 base and 6 bases, in that order; junction bases with no gene match: 0. The CDR3 is made up of 13 amino acids. This CDR3 is CASSIGQGQPQHF. The CDR3 DNA sequence: TGTGCCAGTAGTATAGGACAGGGTCAGCCCCAGCATTTT. Using reference TRBV19 and TRBJ1-5 for the parts outside the CDR3, the full variable domain is DGGITQSPKYLFRKEGQNVTLSCEQNLNHDAMYWYRQDPGQGLRLIYYSQIVNDFQKGDIAEGYSVSREKKESFPLTVTSAQKNPTAFYLCASSIGQGQPQHFGDGTRLSIL.

The chain links TRBV3-1 (or the pseudogene TRBV3-2) to TRBJ1-6, with 7 bases matching TRBD1. This CDR3 spans 15 amino acids. The germline V gene encodes CDR1 LGHDT and CDR2 YNNKEL (reference sequence). V dropped 4 bases and J dropped 7; count of bases not matched to a gene: 7. The CDR3 nucleotides are TGTGCCAGCAGCCCCACAGGGGTAGGGAATTCACCCCTCCACTTT. Its translation is CASSPTGVGNSPLHF.

J is TRBJ1-2 and V is TRBV19, with TRBD1 matching 9 bases. The junction had 12 bases not matched to a gene; V was cut back by 2 bases and J by 5 bases. Per the germline V gene, CDR1 is LNHDA and CDR2 is SQIVND (reference sequence). This CDR3 contains 17 residues. The CDR3 region is CASSILPRGQGQYGYTF. CDR3 nucleotide sequence: TGTGCCAGTAGTATACTCCCTCGCGGACAGGGGCAGTATGGCTACACCTTC.

A single count supports this clone. The CDR3 loop is CASSLGPTEAFF. The CDR3 DNA reads as TGTGCCAGCAGCCTCGGGCCAACTGAAGCTTTCTTT. The V call is TRBV4-2, the J call TRBJ1-1; D unclear. CDR3 length: 12 residues. V was trimmed by 4 bases and J by 5 bases, leaving 8 bases between them. Germline V CDR1 and CDR2: LGHNA, YNFKEQ.

The chain uses TRBV14 and TRBJ1-1, with D perhaps matching TRBD1 (6 bases). Germline V gene lookup returns CDR1 SGHDN and CDR2 FVKESK. Trimming removed 8 bases at V and 3 bases at J, with 19 bases between. The CDR3 is made up of 15 amino acids. Here the CDR3 DNA reads TGTGCCAGCGAGGCGGTAGGGGGTGTCGACACTGAAGCTTTCTTT. This gives the protein CASEAVGGVDTEAFF.

This chain connects TRBV9 to TRBJ2-1, with 9 nucleotides matching TRBD2. Germline V CDR1 and CDR2: SGDLS, YYNGEE. The J segment lost 2 bases and the V segment lost 4 bases, leaving 7 bases of the junction unmatched. This CDR3 comprises 16 residues. CDR3: CASSQRLAATYNEQFF. The CDR3, as DNA: TGTGCCAGCAGCCAACGACTAGCGGCTACCTACAATGAGCAGTTCTTC. Together with reference TRBV9 and TRBJ2-1, the CDR3 gives the full variable domain: DSGVTQTPKHLITATGQRVTLRCSPRSGDLSVYWYQQSLDQGLQFLIQYYNGEERAKGNILERFSAQQFPDLHSELNLSSLELGDSALYFCASSQRLAATYNEQFFGPGTRLTVL.

This rearrangement joins TRBV7-2 to TRBJ2-5; the match to TRBD1 covers 7 bases. The CDR3 contains 16 residues. After removal of 5 bases from V and 5 bases from J, the junction contained 14 bases not matched to a gene. Germline CDR1 is SGHTA and CDR2 is FQGNSA. The DNA of the CDR3 is TGTGCCAGCAGCGCCCTCAACAGGGGCTTGGGGGAGACCCAGTACTTC. Protein product: CASSALNRGLGETQYF.

The CDR3 is CASSVGLRTLDYNSPLHF. The CDR3 nucleotides are TGTGCCAGCAGTGTGGGACTACGCACCTTGGACTATAATTCACCCCTCCACTTT. The V call is TRBV6-1, the J call TRBJ1-6, with D possibly TRBD1 on 5 matching bases. From germline, CDR1 is MNHNS and CDR2 SASEGT. The CDR3 length is 18 residues. V gave up 4 bases and J gave up 3 bases, with 19 bases separating them.

The rearrangement joins TRBV11-2 to TRBJ2-7; TRBD2 might be the D (6 bases). Per germline, CDR1 SGHAT and CDR2 FQNNGV. The CDR3 is 15 amino acids. V lost 1 base to trimming and J lost 1 base, with 11 bases between them. In nucleotides, the CDR3 is TGTGCCAGCAGCTTAGCCCTAGCGTCGTCCTACGAGCAGTACTTC. It yields the protein CASSLALASSYEQYF. Combining the CDR3 with reference TRBV11-2 and TRBJ2-7 gives the whole variable domain EAGVAQSPRYKIIEKRQSVAFWCNPISGHATLYWYQQILGQGPKLLIQFQNNGVVDDSQLPKDRFSAERLKGVDSTLKIQPAKLEDSAVYLCASSLALASSYEQYFGPGTRLTVT.

The V and J genes are TRBV10-2 and TRBJ2-1; 9 nucleotides match TRBD2. CDR3 length equals 16 residues. Trimming at V came to 5 bases and at J to 9 bases, leaving 14 bases not matched to a gene. Germline V lookup: CDR1 WSHSY, CDR2 SAAADI. The CDR3 loop is CASSQHSGGPGSEQFF. Here the CDR3 DNA reads TGCGCCAGCAGTCAACATAGCGGGGGCCCAGGTTCTGAGCAGTTCTTC.